This T cell receptor beta chain was captured by sequencing in a study of T cells in Graves' hyperthyroidism and ophthalmopathy. CDR1 is SQVTM, CDR2 ANQGSEA, per germline. The CDR3 totals 11 residues. V shed 3 bases and J shed 8 bases, with 10 bases lying between them. The source material, RNA transcripts, was used to amplify TCR beta CDR3 regions. The HTBI primer set drove a first-round RT-PCR of the TCR CDR3. Using its own MiXCR run on the multiplex PCR reads, TCRdb lists one record per CDR3 protein. The sample includes just under 750,000 distinct CDR3 sequences, 35% of them seen just once. This clonotype was seen repeatedly, ten times or more.

Specimen: blood. This chain uses TRBV29-1 with TRBJ1-2; no clear D. This TCR derives from a woman between 40 and 50 years old with Graves' hyperthyroidism. The CDR3 nucleotides are TGCAGCGTTGACCCCGAGGAAGGCTACACCTTC. This codes for CSVDPEEGYTF. Using reference TRBV29-1 and TRBJ1-2 for the parts outside the CDR3, the full variable domain is SAVISQKPSRDICQRGTSLTIQCQVDSQVTMMFWYRQQPGQSLTLIATANQGSEATYESGFVIDKFPISRPNLTFSTLTVSNMSPEDSSIYLCSVDPEEGYTFGSGTRLTVV.